This TCR beta chain was documented in a study of CD8+ T cells in alopecia areata. Regarding the study as a whole: Higher clonality than in normal scalp was seen in lesional scalp, especially alopecia totalis/universalis.

The CDR3 extends over 13 amino acids. Looked up from germline, CDR1 is SQVTM and CDR2 is ANQGSEA. V shed 7 bases and J 4 bases; nucleotides not matched to a gene: 9. The authors extracted RNA and reverse transcribed it into cDNA as the sequencing template. Repertoires were generated with immunoSEQ multiplex PCR, while TCRdb's copy carries only in-frame clones and drops some. Of 90,000 to 130,000 clones listed, around three fifths are singletons. With respect to this clone: As yet, its antigen is unknown.

Treatment of the sample: oral pan-JAK inhibitor, 5-10 mg twice daily. From alopecia areata patients, lesional scalp punch biopsies and peripheral blood were collected. This receptor was taken from a human donor with alopecia areata. This material consisted of CD8+ T cells sorted from blood, taken at week 24, from a patient treated with tofacitinib. The V and J genes are TRBV29-1 and TRBJ1-2; 7 positions agree with TRBD1. The chain's CDR3 is CSDYDRASYGYTF. DNA for the CDR3: TGCAGCGATTACGACAGGGCCAGCTATGGCTACACCTTC.